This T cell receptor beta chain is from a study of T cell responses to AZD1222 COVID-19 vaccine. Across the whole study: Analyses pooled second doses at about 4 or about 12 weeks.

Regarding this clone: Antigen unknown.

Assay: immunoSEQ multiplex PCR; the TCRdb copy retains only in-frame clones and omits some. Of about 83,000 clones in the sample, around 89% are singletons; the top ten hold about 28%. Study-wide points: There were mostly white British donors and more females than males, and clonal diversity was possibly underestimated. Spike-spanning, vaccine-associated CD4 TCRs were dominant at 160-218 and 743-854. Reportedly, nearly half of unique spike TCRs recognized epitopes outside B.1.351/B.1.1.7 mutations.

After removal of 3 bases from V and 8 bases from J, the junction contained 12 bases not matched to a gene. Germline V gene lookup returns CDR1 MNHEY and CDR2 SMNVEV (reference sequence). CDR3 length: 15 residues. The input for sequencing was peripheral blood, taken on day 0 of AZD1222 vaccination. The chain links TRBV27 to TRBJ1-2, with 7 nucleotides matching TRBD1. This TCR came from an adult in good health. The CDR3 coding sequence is TGTGCCAGCAGTTTCGTCCAGGGCAGGGGGGAAGGCTACACCTTC. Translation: CASSFVQGRGEGYTF.